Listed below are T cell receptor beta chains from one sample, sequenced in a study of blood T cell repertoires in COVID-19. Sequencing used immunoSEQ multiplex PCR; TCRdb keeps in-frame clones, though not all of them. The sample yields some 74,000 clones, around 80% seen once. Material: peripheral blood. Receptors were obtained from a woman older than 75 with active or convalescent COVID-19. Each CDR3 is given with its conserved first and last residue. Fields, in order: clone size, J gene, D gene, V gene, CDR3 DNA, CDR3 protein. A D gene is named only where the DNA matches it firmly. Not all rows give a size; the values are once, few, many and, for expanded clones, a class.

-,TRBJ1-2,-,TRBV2,TGTGCCAGCAGTGAAGCGCTTCGGGAATCTAACTATGGCTACACCTTC,CASSEALRESNYGYTF
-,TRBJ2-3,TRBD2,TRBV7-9,TGTGCCAGCCCCGTATGGGGACAAGTAGCGGGAAGAGATACGCAGTATTTT,CASPVWGQVAGRDTQYF
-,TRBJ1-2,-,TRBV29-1,TGCAGCGTTGACGCAGGGTACTATGGCTACACCTTC,CSVDAGYYGYTF
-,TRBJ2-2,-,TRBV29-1,TGCAGCTTTGCCAGGTCGAACACCGGGGAGCTGTTTTTT,CSFARSNTGELFF
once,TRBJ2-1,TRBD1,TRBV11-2,TGTGCCAGCAGGCAAACGGGGACAGCGTACAATGAGCAGTTCTTC,CASRQTGTAYNEQFF
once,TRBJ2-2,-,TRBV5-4,TGTGCCAGCAGCGCGGGCCCCGGGGAGCTGTTTTTT,CASSAGPGELFF
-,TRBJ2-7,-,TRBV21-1,TGTGCCACTTATCCATCCCTAGCGGGAGACGGCTACGAGCAGTACTTC,CATYPSLAGDGYEQYF
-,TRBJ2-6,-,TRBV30,TGTGCCTGGAATTTACGAGGTAGCTCTGGGGCCAACGTCCTGACTTTC,CAWNLRGSSGANVLTF
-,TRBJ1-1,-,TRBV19,TGTGCCAGTAGTATGTCAGGCAGTGAAGCTTTCTTT,CASSMSGSEAFF
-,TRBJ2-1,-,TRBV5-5,TGTGCCAGCAGCTTGGTTGGGGGGAGCTCCTACAATGAGCAGTTCTTC,CASSLVGGSSYNEQFF
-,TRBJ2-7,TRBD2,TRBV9,TGTGCCAGCAGCGGGACTAGCGGGGTTCTCGAGCAGTACTTC,CASSGTSGVLEQYF
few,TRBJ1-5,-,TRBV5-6,TGTGCCAGCAGCTTGGGTGGAGAGTATAGCAATCAGCCCCAGCATTTT,CASSLGGEYSNQPQHF
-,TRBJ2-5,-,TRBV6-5,TGTGCCAGCAGCCGAGGGGGCCAAGAGACCCAGTACTTC,CASSRGGQETQYF
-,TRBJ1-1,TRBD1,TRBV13,TGTGCCAGCAGCTTACGGGCAGGGGGGAACACTGAAGCTTTCTTT,CASSLRAGGNTEAFF
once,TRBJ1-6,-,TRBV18,TGTGCCAGCTCACCGCCGACAGGAAATAATTCACCCCTCCACTTT,CASSPPTGNNSPLHF
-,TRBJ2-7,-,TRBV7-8,TGTGCCAGCAGCGGAAACAGGGTTAGTTACGAGCAGTACTTC,CASSGNRVSYEQYF
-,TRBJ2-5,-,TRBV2,TGTGCCAGCAGTGATCCCCGGGGTGTAACGGGAGAGACCCAGTACTTC,CASSDPRGVTGETQYF
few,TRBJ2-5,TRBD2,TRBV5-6,TGTGCCACCGCGGGGAGCGGGGGGCTTTCGGAGACCCAGTACTTC,CATAGSGGLSETQYF
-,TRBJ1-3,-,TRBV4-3,TGCGCCAGCAGCCAAGCTTTTGGACAGCTATTGCAGAGCTCTGGAAACACCATATATTTT,CASSQAFGQLLQSSGNTIYF
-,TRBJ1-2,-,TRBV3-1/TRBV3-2,TGTGCCAGCCGGACTCACGACAAGGGGGACGGCTACACCTTC,CASRTHDKGDGYTF
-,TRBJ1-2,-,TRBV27,TGTGCCAGCAGTACAGGCTTAGCTAACTATGGCTACACCTTC,CASSTGLANYGYTF
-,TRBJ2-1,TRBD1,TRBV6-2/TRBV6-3,TGTGCCAGCAGGCCTCAGACAGGGCACAATGAGCAGTTCTTC,CASRPQTGHNEQFF
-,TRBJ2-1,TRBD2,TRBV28,TGTGCCAGCAGTTCCGTTGCGGGAGTCGGACCCGATGAGCAGTTCTTC,CASSSVAGVGPDEQFF
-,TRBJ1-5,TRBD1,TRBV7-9,TGTGCCAGCAGCCGGGCGGGACAGGGGGCTGGCAATCAGCCCCAGCATTTT,CASSRAGQGAGNQPQHF
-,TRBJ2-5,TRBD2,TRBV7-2,TGTGCCAGCAGCTTAGTGGCTGGCGGGGGGCAAGAGACCCAGTACTTC,CASSLVAGGGQETQYF
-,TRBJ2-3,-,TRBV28,TGTGCCAGCAGATCCGGGACTCGCACAGATACGCAGTATTTT,CASRSGTRTDTQYF
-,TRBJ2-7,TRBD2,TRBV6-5,TGTGCCAGCAGTTACTCCTCTAGCGGGGGACCCTACGAGCAGTACTTC,CASSYSSSGGPYEQYF
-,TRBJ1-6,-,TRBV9,TGTGCCAGCAGCGCCCCAGGGTATTCACCCCTCCACTTT,CASSAPGYSPLHF
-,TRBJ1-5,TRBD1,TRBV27,TGTGCCAGCAGTTCCACAGGGGAGAATCAGCCCCAGCATTTT,CASSSTGENQPQHF
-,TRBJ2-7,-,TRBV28,TGTGCCAGCAGTCCGACATCCTACGAGCAGTACTTC,CASSPTSYEQYF
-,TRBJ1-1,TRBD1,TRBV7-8,TGTGCCAGCAGCCAGGGGGGGTCTGAAGCTTTCTTT,CASSQGGSEAFF
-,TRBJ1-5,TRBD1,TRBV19,TGTGCCAGCAACGTCGGACAGGGGGCTCAGCCCCAGCATTTT,CASNVGQGAQPQHF
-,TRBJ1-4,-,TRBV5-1,TGCGCCAGCAGCCAGACAGGCGACAATGAAAAACTGTTTTTT,CASSQTGDNEKLFF
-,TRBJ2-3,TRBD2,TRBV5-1,TGCGCCAGCAGCTCTAGGACTAGCGGGGGGACAGATACGCAGTATTTT,CASSSRTSGGTDTQYF
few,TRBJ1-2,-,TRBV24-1,TGTGCCACCAGTGATGTCGGAGGGAAGGCCACTTCTACGGATGGCTACACCTTC,CATSDVGGKATSTDGYTF
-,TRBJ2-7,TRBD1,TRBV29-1,TGCAGCGTTGAAGGGACAGGGAACTACGAGCAGTACTTC,CSVEGTGNYEQYF
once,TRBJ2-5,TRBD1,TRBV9,TGTGCCAGCAGCCCCCAGGGACAGGGGGAGACCCAGTACTTC,CASSPQGQGETQYF
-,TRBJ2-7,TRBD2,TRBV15,TGTGCCACCAGCAGAGCGGGAGGGCGATACGAGCAGTACTTC,CATSRAGGRYEQYF
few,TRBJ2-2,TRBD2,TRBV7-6,TGTGCCAGCAGCCCTCTAGCGGGAGAAGCCGGGGAGCTGTTTTTT,CASSPLAGEAGELFF
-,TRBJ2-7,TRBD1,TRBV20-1,TGCAGTGCTAGTCAGGGGGCATACGAGCAGTACTTC,CSASQGAYEQYF
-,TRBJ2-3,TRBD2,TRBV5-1,TGCGCCAGCAGCTCAAGAGCCCGGGAGGCCCTCACAGATACGCAGTATTTT,CASSSRAREALTDTQYF
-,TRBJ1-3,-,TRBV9,TGTGCCAGCAGTTTACAGGGCCCCAGCTCTGGAAACACCATATATTTT,CASSLQGPSSGNTIYF
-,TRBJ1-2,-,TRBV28,TGTGCCAGCAGTGACAGATCCTATGGCTACACCTTC,CASSDRSYGYTF
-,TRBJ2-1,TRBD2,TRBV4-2,TGTGCCAGCAGAGGGACTAGCGGGAGTGAGCAGTTCTTC,CASRGTSGSEQFF
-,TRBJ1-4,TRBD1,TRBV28,TGTGCCAGCAGTCAGACAGGGGAGCTTGAAAAACTGTTTTTT,CASSQTGELEKLFF
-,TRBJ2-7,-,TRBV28,TGTGCCAGCAGTAACAGACACAGCTCCTACGAGCAGTACTTC,CASSNRHSSYEQYF
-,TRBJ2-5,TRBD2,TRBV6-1,TGTGCCAGCAGTGAAGGGGGGCTAGCGGGAGGAGGGTTGGAGACCCAGTACTTC,CASSEGGLAGGGLETQYF
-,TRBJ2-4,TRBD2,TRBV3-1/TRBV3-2,TGTGCCAGCAGCCACCCCACTAGCGGGTTAGCCAAAAACATTCAGTACTTC,CASSHPTSGLAKNIQYF
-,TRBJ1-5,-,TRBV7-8,TGTGCCAGCAGCTTGGGCAGATTAGTTAGCAATCAGCCCCAGCATTTT,CASSLGRLVSNQPQHF
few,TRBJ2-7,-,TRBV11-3,TGTGCCAGCAGCTTGGGTAGTACAGGTTCAGAGCAGTACTTC,CASSLGSTGSEQYF
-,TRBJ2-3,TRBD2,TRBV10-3,TGTGCCATCAGTGAGTCGGTAGCGGGGGACCCCACAGATACGCAGTATTTT,CAISESVAGDPTDTQYF
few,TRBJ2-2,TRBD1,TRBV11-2,TGTGCCAGCAGCTCAAGGACCCTTTGGACAGGCTCGGCCGGGGAGCTGTTTTTT,CASSSRTLWTGSAGELFF
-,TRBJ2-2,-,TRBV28,TGTGCCAGCAGCCACCCCAGGGTAGGGCAGAGGGGGGAGCTGTTTTTT,CASSHPRVGQRGELFF
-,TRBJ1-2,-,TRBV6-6,TGTGCCAGCAGTTACGACACGCAAAAAGTCAGCTTTGGCTACACCTTC,CASSYDTQKVSFGYTF
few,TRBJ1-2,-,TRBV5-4,TGTGCCAGCAGCGGGGGGGTCCCGGTGGGGAGTAAAGAGTACGGCTACACCTTC,CASSGGVPVGSKEYGYTF
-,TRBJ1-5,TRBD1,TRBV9,TGTGCCAGCAGCGTGACAGGGGCGAGCAATCAGCCCCAGCATTTT,CASSVTGASNQPQHF
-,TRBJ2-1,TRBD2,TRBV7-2,TGTGCCAGCAGCTCCCGAGGTGGCGGGAGGGCCTACAATGAGCAGTTCTTC,CASSSRGGGRAYNEQFF
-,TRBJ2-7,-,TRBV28,TGTGCCAGCAGTTTATATTCCGGGAAGCGTGGCGAGCAGTACTTC,CASSLYSGKRGEQYF
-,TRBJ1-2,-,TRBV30,TGTGCCTGGAGCCGACTGTGGGGCTACACCTTC,CAWSRLWGYTF
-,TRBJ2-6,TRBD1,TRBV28,TGTGCCAGCAGTTCCGGGACAGCTGGGGCCAACGTCCTGACTTTC,CASSSGTAGANVLTF